This T cell receptor (beta chain) was documented in a study of beta chain features in type 1 diabetes. Trimming stripped 9 bases from V and 8 bases from J, with 13 bases between. Germline CDR1 reads LNHDA; CDR2 reads SQIVND (reference sequence). The CDR3 has 12 amino acids. What was sequenced were expressed TCRB transcripts, since all of the isolated RNA had been reverse transcribed. Data came from immunoSEQ multiplex PCR; TCRdb stores just in-frame clones and leaves some out. The sample gives hundreds of thousands of clones, 15% to 19% of which show up once; approximately 0.099% is in the top ten. Staining for CD45RO/CCR7/CD25/CD127/CD95/CD27 allowed sorting of CD4+ naive, central memory, regulatory and stem cell-like memory cells.

This TCR was sampled from a young man in good health. The genes are TRBV19 and TRBJ1-4; unclear D gene. The sequencing input was naive CD4+ T cells from blood. The CDR3 DNA reads as TGTGCCAGCGCAATGGGAGGGGAAAAACTGTTTTTT. Its translation: CASAMGGEKLFF.